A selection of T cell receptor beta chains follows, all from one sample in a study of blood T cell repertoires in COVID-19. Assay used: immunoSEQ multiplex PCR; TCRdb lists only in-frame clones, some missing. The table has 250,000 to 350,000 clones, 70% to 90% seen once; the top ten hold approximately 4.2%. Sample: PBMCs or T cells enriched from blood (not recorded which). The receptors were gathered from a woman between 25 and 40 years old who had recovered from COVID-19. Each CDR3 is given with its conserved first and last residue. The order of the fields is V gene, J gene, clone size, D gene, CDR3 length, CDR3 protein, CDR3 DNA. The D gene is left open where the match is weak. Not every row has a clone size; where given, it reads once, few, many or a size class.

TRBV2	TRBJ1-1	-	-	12	CASNTGSTEAFF	TGTGCCAGCAATACAGGGAGCACTGAAGCTTTCTTT
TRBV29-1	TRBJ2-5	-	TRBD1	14	CSVEAQGAGETQYF	TGCAGCGTTGAAGCCCAGGGGGCAGGAGAGACCCAGTACTTC
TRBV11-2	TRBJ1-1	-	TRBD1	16	CASGVGTGGLNTEAFF	TGTGCCAGCGGGGTAGGGACAGGGGGCCTGAACACTGAAGCTTTCTTT
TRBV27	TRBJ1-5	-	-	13	CASSLVFRQPQHF	TGTGCCAGCAGTTTAGTATTTCGTCAGCCCCAGCATTTT
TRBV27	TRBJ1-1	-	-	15	CASRSYQGPNTEAFF	TGTGCCAGCAGGAGTTATCAGGGGCCTAACACTGAAGCTTTCTTT
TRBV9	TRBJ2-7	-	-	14	CASSVEGSSYEQYF	TGTGCCAGCAGCGTAGAAGGGAGTAGCTACGAGCAGTACTTC
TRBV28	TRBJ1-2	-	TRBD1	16	CASSLRTGGDLYGYTF	TGTGCCAGCAGTCTCCGGACAGGAGGGGATCTCTATGGCTACACCTTC
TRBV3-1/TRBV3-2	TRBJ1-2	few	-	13	CASSPSAGYGYTF	TGTGCCAGCAGCCCGTCCGCGGGCTATGGCTACACCTTC
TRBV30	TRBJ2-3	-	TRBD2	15	CAWERTSGITDTQYF	TGTGCCTGGGAGCGGACTAGCGGAATAACAGATACGCAGTATTTT
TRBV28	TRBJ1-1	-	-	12	CASIRRNTEAFF	TGTGCCAGCATTCGCAGGAACACTGAAGCTTTCTTT
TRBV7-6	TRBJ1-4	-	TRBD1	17	CASSPRGVRQTNEKLFF	TGTGCCAGCAGCCCCAGGGGGGTGAGGCAGACTAATGAAAAACTGTTTTTT
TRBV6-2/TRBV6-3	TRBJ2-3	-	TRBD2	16	CASSSPAGGGTDTQYF	TGTGCCAGCAGTTCCCCTGCGGGGGGAGGTACAGATACGCAGTATTTT
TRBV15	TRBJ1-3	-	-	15	CATEGGPSSGNTIYF	TGTGCCACCGAGGGAGGGCCCAGCTCTGGAAACACCATATATTTT
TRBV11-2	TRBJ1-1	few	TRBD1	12	CASSRDRGKAFF	TGTGCCAGCAGCCGGGACAGGGGGAAAGCTTTCTTT
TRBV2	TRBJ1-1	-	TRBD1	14	CASPIRDSVAEAFF	TGTGCCAGTCCGATCCGGGACAGCGTCGCTGAAGCTTTCTTT
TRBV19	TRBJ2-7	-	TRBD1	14	CASSISQGADEQYF	TGTGCCAGTAGTATTTCACAGGGGGCCGACGAGCAGTACTTC
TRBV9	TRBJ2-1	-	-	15	CASSVDSKPYNEQFF	TGTGCCAGCAGCGTAGATAGCAAGCCATACAATGAGCAGTTCTTC
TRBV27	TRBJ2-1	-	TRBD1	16	CASSSPGQGLYNEQFF	TGTGCCAGCAGTTCACCCGGACAGGGTTTATACAATGAGCAGTTCTTC
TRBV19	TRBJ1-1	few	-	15	CASSMGQGVVSEAFF	TGTGCCAGTAGTATGGGCCAGGGCGTCGTATCTGAAGCTTTCTTT
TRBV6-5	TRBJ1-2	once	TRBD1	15	CASRIEDRGHYGYTF	TGTGCCAGCCGGATCGAGGACAGGGGCCACTATGGCTACACCTTC
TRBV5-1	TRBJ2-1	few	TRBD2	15	CASSKTGTSANEQFF	TGCGCCAGCAGCAAAACCGGGACTAGCGCCAATGAGCAGTTCTTC
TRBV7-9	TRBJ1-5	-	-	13	CASSSDWRQPQHF	TGTGCCAGCAGCTCGGACTGGAGGCAGCCCCAGCATTTT
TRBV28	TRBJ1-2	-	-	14	CASSLLRFRYGYTF	TGTGCCAGCAGTTTATTGCGGTTCCGCTATGGCTACACCTTC
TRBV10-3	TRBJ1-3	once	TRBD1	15	CATLRDRGLGNTIYF	TGTGCCACACTCCGGGACAGGGGGCTTGGAAACACCATATATTTT
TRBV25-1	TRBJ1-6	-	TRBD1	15	CASSGGTGSISPLHF	TGTGCCAGCAGTGGGGGGACAGGGTCTATTTCACCCCTCCACTTT
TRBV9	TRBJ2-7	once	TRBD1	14	CASSVRDRVDEQYF	TGTGCCAGCAGCGTACGGGACAGGGTCGACGAGCAGTACTTC
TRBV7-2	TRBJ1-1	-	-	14	CASSLGRVNTEAFF	TGTGCCAGCAGCTTAGGTCGGGTGAACACTGAAGCTTTCTTT
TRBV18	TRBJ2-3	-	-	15	CASSPPSSVTDTQYF	TGTGCCAGCTCACCTCCATCTAGCGTCACAGATACGCAGTATTTT
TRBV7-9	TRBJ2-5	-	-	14	CASSRGTPQETQYF	TGTGCCAGCAGCCGGGGGACTCCCCAAGAGACCCAGTACTTC
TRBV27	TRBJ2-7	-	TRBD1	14	CASGAGTGAYEQYF	TGTGCCAGCGGAGCCGGGACAGGGGCCTACGAGCAGTACTTC
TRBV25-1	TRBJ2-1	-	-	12	CASSDLYNEQFF	TGTGCCAGCAGTGACCTCTACAATGAGCAGTTCTTC